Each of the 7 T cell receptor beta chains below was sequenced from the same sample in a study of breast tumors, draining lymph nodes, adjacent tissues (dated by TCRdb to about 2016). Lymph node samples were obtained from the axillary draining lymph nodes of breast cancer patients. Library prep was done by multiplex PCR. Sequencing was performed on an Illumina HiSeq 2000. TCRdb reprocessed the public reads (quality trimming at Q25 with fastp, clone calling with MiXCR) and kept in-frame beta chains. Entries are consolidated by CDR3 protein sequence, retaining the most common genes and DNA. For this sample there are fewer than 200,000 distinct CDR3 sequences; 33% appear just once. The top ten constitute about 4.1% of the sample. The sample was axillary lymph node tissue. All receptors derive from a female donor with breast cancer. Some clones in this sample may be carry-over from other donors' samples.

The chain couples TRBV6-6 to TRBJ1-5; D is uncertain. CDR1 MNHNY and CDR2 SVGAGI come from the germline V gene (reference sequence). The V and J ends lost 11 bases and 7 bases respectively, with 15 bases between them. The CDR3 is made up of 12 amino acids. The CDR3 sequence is CAGTQPSQPQHF. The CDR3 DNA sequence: TGTGCCGGCACCCAACCGAGCCAGCCCCAGCATTTT.

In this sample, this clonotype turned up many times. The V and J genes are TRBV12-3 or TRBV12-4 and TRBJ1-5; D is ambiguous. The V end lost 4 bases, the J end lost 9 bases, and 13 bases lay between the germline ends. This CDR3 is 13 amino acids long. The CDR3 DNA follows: TGTGCCAGCAGTTCCCGGGAGAAGAGGCCCCAGCATTTT. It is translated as CASSSREKRPQHF.

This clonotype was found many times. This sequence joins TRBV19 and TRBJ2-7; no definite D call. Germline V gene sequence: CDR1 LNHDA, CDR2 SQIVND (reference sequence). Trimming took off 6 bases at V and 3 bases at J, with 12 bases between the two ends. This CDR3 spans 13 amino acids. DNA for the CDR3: TGTGCCAGTAGCGCAGTGGGGTTCTACGAGCAGTACTTC. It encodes CASSAVGFYEQYF.

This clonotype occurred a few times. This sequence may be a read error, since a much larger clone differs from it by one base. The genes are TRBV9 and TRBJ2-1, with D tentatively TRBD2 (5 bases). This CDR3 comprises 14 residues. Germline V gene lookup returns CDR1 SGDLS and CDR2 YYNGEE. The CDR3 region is CASSMRSGYNEQSF. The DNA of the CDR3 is TGTGCCAGCAGCATGCGGAGCGGCTACAATGAGCAGTCCTTC.

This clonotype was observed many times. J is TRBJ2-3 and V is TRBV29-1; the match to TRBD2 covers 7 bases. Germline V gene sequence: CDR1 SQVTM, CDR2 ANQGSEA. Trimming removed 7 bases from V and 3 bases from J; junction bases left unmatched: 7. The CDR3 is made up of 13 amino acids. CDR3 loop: CSALGGATDTQYF. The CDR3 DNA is TGCAGCGCCCTGGGAGGGGCAACAGATACGCAGTATTTT.

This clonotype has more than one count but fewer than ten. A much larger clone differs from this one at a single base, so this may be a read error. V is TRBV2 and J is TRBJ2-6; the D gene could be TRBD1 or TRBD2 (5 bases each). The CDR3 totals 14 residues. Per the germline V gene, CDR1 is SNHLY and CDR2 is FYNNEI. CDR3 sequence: CAIRTHSGANVLAF. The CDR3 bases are TGTGCCATCAGGACTCACTCTGGGGCCAACGTCCTGGCTTTC.

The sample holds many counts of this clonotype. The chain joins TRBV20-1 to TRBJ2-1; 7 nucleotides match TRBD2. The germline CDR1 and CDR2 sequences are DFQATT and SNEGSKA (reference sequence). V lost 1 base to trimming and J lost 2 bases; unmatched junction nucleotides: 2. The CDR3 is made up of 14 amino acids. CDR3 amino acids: CSARGGGTYNEQFF. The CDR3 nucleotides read TGCAGTGCTAGAGGCGGGGGTACCTACAATGAGCAGTTCTTC.